These T cell receptor beta chains were read from a single sample in a study of siplizumab effects on memory and regulatory T cells. Here immunoSEQ multiplex PCR was the method, and the copy in TCRdb shows in-frame clones only, minus some. The repertoire holds 50,000 to 55,000 clones, approximately 93% seen once, with 15% to 20% in the top ten. The source material was CD8+ T cells sorted from blood. The receptor set was obtained from a human donor in good health. The CDR3 runs from the conserved cysteine through the conserved F or W. A D gene is named only where the DNA matches it firmly. Clone size is not always given. Where it is, it says once, few, many or a class for expanded clones.

cdr3_length j_call v_call d_call clone_size cdr3_aa cdr3_nt
15 TRBJ2-6 TRBV18 NA NA CASSPEGSGANVLTF TGTGCCAGCTCCCCCGAGGGCTCTGGGGCCAACGTCCTGACTTTC
12 TRBJ1-1 TRBV6-6 NA few CASSLVNTEAFF TGTGCCAGCAGTTTGGTGAACACTGAAGCTTTCTTT
17 TRBJ2-2 TRBV7-8 NA once CASSLLGRGEDTGELFF TGTGCCAGCAGCTTACTGGGTCGGGGCGAGGACACCGGGGAGCTGTTTTTT
19 TRBJ2-3 TRBV21-1 NA NA CASSKWAIAQTASTDTQYF TGTGCCAGCAGCAAATGGGCAATAGCCCAAACGGCTAGCACAGATACGCAGTATTTT
13 TRBJ2-7 TRBV6-6 NA once CASSYSDGYEQYF TGTGCCAGCAGTTACTCTGACGGGTACGAGCAGTACTTC
14 TRBJ1-5 TRBV11-2 NA NA CASSLGGLSQPQHF TGTGCCAGCAGCTTGGGGGGGCTAAGTCAGCCCCAGCATTTT
15 TRBJ2-2 TRBV27 NA NA CASSLLATNTGELFF TGTGCCAGCAGTTTACTCGCGACGAACACCGGGGAGCTGTTTTTT
16 TRBJ2-1 TRBV11-2 TRBD2 NA CASTQGSGSGYNEQFF TGTGCCAGCACCCAGGGTAGCGGGAGTGGCTACAATGAGCAGTTCTTC
15 TRBJ2-1 TRBV7-9 NA NA CASRLGLRGRNEQFF TGTGCCAGCAGACTCGGACTCCGGGGGAGGAATGAGCAGTTCTTC
11 TRBJ2-7 TRBV11-2 NA NA CASSSPGEQYF TGTGCCAGCAGCTCCCCGGGTGAGCAGTACTTC
14 TRBJ2-2 TRBV28 NA once CASMGRGGTGELFF TGTGCCAGCATGGGCAGGGGTGGGACCGGGGAGCTGTTTTTT
15 TRBJ2-1 TRBV28 TRBD2 NA CASQREGSSYNEQFF TGTGCCTCCCAGCGGGAGGGCTCCTCCTACAATGAGCAGTTCTTC
13 TRBJ2-1 TRBV7-9 TRBD2 NA CASSFGTSDEQFF TGTGCCAGCAGCTTTGGGACTAGCGATGAGCAGTTCTTC
13 TRBJ2-1 TRBV11-1 NA NA CASSDFEANEQFF TGTGCCAGCAGCGATTTTGAAGCCAATGAGCAGTTCTTC
15 TRBJ2-7 TRBV7-9 NA once CASSLDSGSLYEQYF TGTGCCAGCAGCTTGGACAGTGGATCCCTCTACGAGCAGTACTTC
12 TRBJ2-7 TRBV19 NA NA CASNCRIYEQYF TGTGCCAGTAACTGTCGAATCTACGAGCAGTACTTC
17 TRBJ2-1 TRBV13 NA NA CASSLFLTASSYNEQFF TGTGCCAGCAGCTTATTCCTGACAGCTAGCTCCTACAATGAGCAGTTCTTC
18 TRBJ1-2 TRBV30 NA NA CAWMYELGRIPRGYGYTF TGTGCCTGGATGTATGAACTCGGACGGATACCTCGGGGCTATGGCTACACCTTC
15 TRBJ2-3 TRBV27 NA NA CASSLSLISTDTQYF TGTGCCAGCAGCCTGTCCCTTATATCCACAGATACGCAGTATTTT
17 TRBJ2-7 TRBV9 NA NA CASSVATTGTGPYEQYF TGTGCCAGCAGCGTAGCCACAACCGGGACGGGCCCCTACGAGCAGTACTTC
15 TRBJ2-2 TRBV10-2 NA once CAGKGSGEDTGELFF TGCGCCGGCAAAGGGTCAGGGGAGGACACCGGGGAGCTGTTTTTT
13 TRBJ2-2 TRBV10-3 NA NA CAISVGGHGELFF TGTGCCATCAGTGTGGGCGGTCACGGGGAGCTGTTTTTT
13 TRBJ2-7 TRBV5-6 NA NA CASSLASLYEQYF TGTGCCAGCAGCTTGGCGTCCCTCTACGAGCAGTACTTC
17 TRBJ2-1 TRBV30 NA NA CAWSGWGPTGDYNEQFF TGTGCCTGGAGCGGCTGGGGCCCGACAGGAGATTACAATGAGCAGTTCTTC
15 TRBJ1-1 TRBV5-1 TRBD1 NA CASSPADRSNTEAFF TGCGCCAGCAGCCCCGCGGACAGGTCGAACACTGAAGCTTTCTTT
17 TRBJ2-2 TRBV7-9 TRBD2 NA CASSSQLAGINTGELFF TGTGCCAGCAGCTCACAACTAGCGGGAATTAACACCGGGGAGCTGTTTTTT
14 TRBJ2-5 TRBV15 NA NA CATSKDGSQETQYF TGTGCCACCAGCAAGGACGGCTCCCAAGAGACCCAGTACTTC
16 TRBJ2-7 TRBV5-5 NA once CASSLISDLLSYEQYF TGTGCCAGCAGCTTGATTTCGGACTTACTCTCCTACGAGCAGTACTTC
13 TRBJ1-1 TRBV28 NA once CASSPLLNTEAFF TGTGCCAGCAGCCCCCTCTTAAACACTGAAGCTTTCTTT
13 TRBJ2-7 TRBV4-1 NA NA CASSPSGSYEQYF TGCGCCAGCAGCCCCTCGGGCAGCTACGAGCAGTACTTC
15 TRBJ1-2 TRBV6-1 NA NA CASSESPGLVYGYTF TGTGCCAGCAGTGAATCCCCAGGACTGGTCTATGGCTACACCTTC
13 TRBJ2-2 TRBV27 TRBD1 NA CASSVTGTGELFF TGTGCCAGCAGTGTGACAGGGACCGGGGAGCTGTTTTTT
15 TRBJ2-4 TRBV7-9 TRBD1 NA CASSPEGAAKNIQYF TGTGCCAGCAGCCCCGAGGGGGCAGCCAAAAACATTCAGTACTTC
17 TRBJ2-1 TRBV6-4 TRBD2 NA CASSDSEAGGGPNEQFF TGTGCCAGCAGTGACTCGGAGGCGGGAGGAGGGCCCAATGAGCAGTTCTTC
21 TRBJ2-1 TRBV28 NA NA CASSFRRAIRRGGPSYNEQFF TGTGCCAGCAGTTTTCGGAGGGCTATCCGACGCGGAGGGCCGTCGTACAATGAGCAGTTCTTC
14 TRBJ2-7 TRBV5-5 TRBD2 NA CASSLMGGIYEQYF TGTGCCAGCAGCTTGATGGGGGGGATCTACGAGCAGTACTTC
12 TRBJ2-5 TRBV21-1 NA once CASSTLVGTQYF TGTGCCAGCAGCACCCTGGTCGGGACCCAGTACTTC
16 TRBJ2-5 TRBV11-2 NA once CASSLVPTEYQETQYF TGTGCCAGCAGCTTAGTCCCCACCGAGTACCAAGAGACCCAGTACTTC
15 TRBJ2-1 TRBV2 NA NA CAIGGDSRSYNEQFF TGTGCCATAGGAGGGGACTCTCGCTCCTACAATGAGCAGTTCTTC
17 TRBJ2-3 TRBV28 NA NA CASCSTRRDSGLDTQYF TGTGCCAGCTGCTCGACCCGCCGGGACTCGGGACTAGATACGCAGTATTTT
14 TRBJ2-7 TRBV7-9 NA once CASRSPGDRYEQYF TGTGCCAGCAGATCACCAGGGGATCGCTACGAGCAGTACTTC
17 TRBJ2-3 TRBV5-4 TRBD2 NA CASSSLPGLASADTQYF TGTGCCAGCAGCTCGTTACCGGGACTAGCTAGTGCAGATACGCAGTATTTT
16 TRBJ1-4 TRBV9 TRBD1 NA CASSAQPGQGSEKLFF TGTGCCAGCAGCGCACAACCGGGACAGGGGTCTGAAAAACTGTTTTTT
16 TRBJ1-5 TRBV29-1 NA NA CSASGGGGWSDQPQHF TGCAGCGCCTCCGGAGGGGGAGGGTGGTCGGACCAGCCCCAGCATTTT
13 TRBJ1-4 TRBV7-7 NA NA CASSLSVNEKLFF TGTGCCAGCAGCTTAAGCGTAAATGAAAAACTGTTTTTT
13 TRBJ2-7 TRBV4-1 NA NA CASSQAQSYEQYF TGCGCCAGCAGCCAAGCCCAATCCTACGAGCAGTACTTC
14 TRBJ1-2 TRBV7-9 NA NA CASSLGGGPYGYTF TGTGCCAGCAGCTTAGGGGGGGGTCCCTATGGCTACACCTTC
13 TRBJ1-1 TRBV27 NA NA CASSAGYYTEAFF TGTGCCAGCAGCGCAGGGTACTACACTGAAGCTTTCTTT
14 TRBJ2-5 TRBV7-6 NA NA CASSLGGLGETQYF TGTGCCAGCAGCTTAGGTGGGCTGGGCGAGACCCAGTACTTC
14 TRBJ1-1 TRBV7-9 TRBD1 NA CATGGEAWNTEAFF TGTGCCACAGGGGGGGAGGCATGGAACACTGAAGCTTTCTTT
12 TRBJ2-1 TRBV7-9 NA NA CASSPYGDEQFF TGTGCCAGCAGCCCGTATGGTGATGAGCAGTTCTTC
14 TRBJ2-1 TRBV18 NA NA CASSHRESYNEQFF TGTGCCAGCTCACACCGGGAGTCCTACAATGAGCAGTTCTTC
15 TRBJ1-5 TRBV9 TRBD1 NA CASSVGGDRNQPQHF TGTGCCAGCAGCGTAGGAGGGGACAGGAATCAGCCCCAGCATTTT
14 TRBJ2-7 TRBV9 NA NA CASSLGPASYEQYF TGTGCCAGCTCGTTGGGGCCGGCTTCCTACGAGCAGTACTTC